This T cell receptor beta chain was sequenced for a study of T cells after yellow fever vaccination (dated by TCRdb to between 2018 and 2021). Notes on the research overall: The SMART-Seq v4 Ultra Low Input RNA kit was used to prepare libraries from fractions with low cell numbers. To follow T-cell clones before and after both primary and booster YFV17D yellow fever vaccination, bulk TCR alpha and beta repertoires underwent longitudinal sequencing. Two healthy male donors made up the cohort, one aged 18 to 30 years and the other aged 30 to 39 years. Blood was drawn at multiple timepoints before and after primary and secondary immunization, with bulk PBMC replicates and cell subsets isolated.

The germline V gene encodes CDR1 SQVTM and CDR2 ANQGSEA. Between the V and J ends, shortened by 4 bases and 8 bases respectively, the junction contains 12 bases. From the cysteine up to the phenylalanine, the CDR3 has a length of 12 residues. Only CDR3 DNA remains: 36 bases, in frame from the first base. The treatment or condition tag for this specimen amounts to: live attenuated yellow fever vaccine strain. At each blood-draw timepoint, two biological replicates of bulk PBMCs were collected. A standard Ficoll-Paque protocol was used to isolate PBMCs from peripheral blood. TriZol was used to extract RNA from bulk PBMCs, from CD4 and CD8 fractions, and from dextramer-positive and dextramer-negative fractions. Concerning this clonotype itself: It lacks a known antigen. Per-base qualities were not stored, and no clone one base away is much larger.

Paper-wide results and their limitations: The secondary T-cell response was found to be weaker but faster than the primary response, with a peak reached on day 5 rather than on day 15. A small share of clonotypes was detected in both CD4 and CD8 compartments, with the overlap likely arising from convergent recombination. FACS-sorted repertoires could contain abundant contaminating clonotypes from the bulk population, so computational filtering was required. Most clones expanded after primary vaccination (approximately 95% of CD4 and roughly 90% of CD8) were re-detected after the booster, suggesting that broad memory maintenance occurred. Because only two donors were included in the study, the extent to which the findings can be generalized is limited.

TCR cDNA was synthesized by 5'RACE template switching, which introduced a universal primer site and unique molecular identifiers. Priming of cDNA synthesis was performed from both the TCR alpha and TCR beta constant segments. Libraries were amplified in two PCR steps, with sample barcodes and sequencing adapters added in the second step. Sequencing of the libraries was done on either Illumina HiSeq 2500 (2x100 bp) or NovaSeq (2x150 bp). Regarding the original processing steps: MIGEC was used to demultiplex reads and collapse the reads into UMI consensus sequences, and MiXCR was used for V(D)J alignment. Vaccine-responding clonotypes were identified with edgeR using replicate PBMC samples, with FDR below 0.01 and a log2 fold change above 5 up to day 15 being required. Bulk clonotypes were assigned CD4 or CD8 identity according to which sequenced CD4 or CD8 repertoire held them at higher abundance. In TCRdb, the public reads were trimmed at Q25 with fastp and aligned with MiXCR, with productive beta chains retained. All rows with the same CDR3 protein become a single entry with the most common DNA and genes. TCRdb's processing, not the authors' own work, is the source of the V and J calls. The sample records around 530,000 distinct CDR3 sequences, roughly 17% of which are singletons. 17% of the sample goes to the ten largest clones.

The specimen comprised PBMCs, sampled roughly 5 days after the first yellow fever vaccination. The sequence joins TRBV29-1 to TRBJ2-1; TRBD1 is a weak D gene call, 5 bases matching. This clonotype was obtained from a young man who received the YFV17D yellow fever vaccine. The DNA is TGCAGCGTTGTATCCAGGGCAGATGAGCAGTTCTTC. The resulting protein is CSVVSRADEQFF.